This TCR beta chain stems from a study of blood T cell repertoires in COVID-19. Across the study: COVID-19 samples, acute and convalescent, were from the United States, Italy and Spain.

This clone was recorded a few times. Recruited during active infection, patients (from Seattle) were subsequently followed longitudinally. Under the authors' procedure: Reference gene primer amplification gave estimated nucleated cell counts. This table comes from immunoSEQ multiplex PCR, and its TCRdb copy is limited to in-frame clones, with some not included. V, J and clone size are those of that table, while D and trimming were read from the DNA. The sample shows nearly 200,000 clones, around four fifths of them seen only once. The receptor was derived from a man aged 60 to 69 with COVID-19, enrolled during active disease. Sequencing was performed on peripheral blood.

The CDR3 DNA reads as TGTGCCTGGATAGCCCGGTATGGCTACACCTTC. As protein: CAWIARYGYTF. V gene TRBV30 combines with J gene TRBJ1-2; no definite D call. This CDR3 is built from 11 residues. The V end was cut by 4 bases, the J end by 5 bases, with 8 bases between. Per the germline V gene, CDR1 is GTSNPN and CDR2 is SVGIG (reference sequence).